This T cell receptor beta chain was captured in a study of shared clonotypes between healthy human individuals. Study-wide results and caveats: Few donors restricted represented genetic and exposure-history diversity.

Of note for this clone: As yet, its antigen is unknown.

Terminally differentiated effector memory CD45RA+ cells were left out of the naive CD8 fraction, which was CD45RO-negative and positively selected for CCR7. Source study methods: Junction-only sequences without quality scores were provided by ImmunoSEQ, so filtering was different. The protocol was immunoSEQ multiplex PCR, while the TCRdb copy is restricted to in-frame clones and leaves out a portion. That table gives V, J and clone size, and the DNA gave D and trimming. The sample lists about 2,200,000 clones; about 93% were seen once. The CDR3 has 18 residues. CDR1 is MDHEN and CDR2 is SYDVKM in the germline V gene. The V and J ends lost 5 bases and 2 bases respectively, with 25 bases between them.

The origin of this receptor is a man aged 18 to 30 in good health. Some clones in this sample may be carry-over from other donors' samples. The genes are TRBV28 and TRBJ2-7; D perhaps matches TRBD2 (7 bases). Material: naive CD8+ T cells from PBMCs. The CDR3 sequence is CASSARYRQDGLAYEQYF. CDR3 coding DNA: TGTGCCAGCAGTGCAAGGTATAGACAGGACGGACTAGCCTACGAGCAGTACTTC.